The 14 T cell receptor beta chains below all came from one sample that was sequenced in a study of blood T cells in healthy people across ages (dated by TCRdb to 2015 to 2017). Libraries were constructed by 5' RACE. The data were produced on an Illumina HiSeq 2500. A second PCR of roughly 7 to 12 cycles was performed with a sample-barcoded 5' primer and a J-beta primer mix. TCRdb reprocessing: public reads trimmed at Q25 with fastp, clones called with MiXCR, in-frame beta chains kept. CDR3 protein sequences are deduplicated, and each keeps its most common genes and DNA. The sample table records some 750,000 distinct CDR3 sequences; about a fifth of these occur just once. The top ten constitute roughly 22% of the sample. Input material: blood. The receptors come from a man in his 70s in good health.

The chain is built from TRBV2 and TRBJ1-5; possibly TRBD1 for D (6 bases). There are 14 residues in the CDR3. Per germline, CDR1 SNHLY and CDR2 FYNNEI. The ends were cut back, 4 bases at V and 3 bases at J, with 10 bases in the middle. CDR3 residues: CASSGGGHNQPQHF. The CDR3 DNA reads as TGTGCCAGCAGTGGCGGGGGGCACAATCAGCCCCAGCATTTT.

The chain uses TRBV29-1 and TRBJ2-3; the D is unclear. This CDR3 region has 15 residues. V lost 0 bases and J 3 bases, leaving 13 bases between the germline ends. The germline V gene encodes CDR1 SQVTM and CDR2 ANQGSEA. The CDR3 DNA sequence: TGCAGCGTTGAAGATTTAGGCTACCAGACAGATACGCAGTATTTT. This codes for CSVEDLGYQTDTQYF.

This clonotype showed up just a few times. One end of the junction varies from germline; a read error may be responsible. This chain uses TRBV20-1 with TRBJ1-3; tentative D call: TRBD1 (6 bases). The CDR3 loop spans 11 amino acids. Germline V CDR1 and CDR2: DFQATT, SNEGSKA (reference sequence). DNA for the CDR3: TGCAGTGCCAGGAACCGACAGGCGGGGATTTTT. Its translation: CSARNRQAGIF.

A few counts support this clonotype. J is TRBJ2-5 and V is TRBV3-1; 8 nucleotides match TRBD2. The closer fit of TRBJ2-1 to the DNA end suggests the J call may be wrong. The length of the CDR3 is 16 residues. Per the germline V gene, CDR1 is LGHDT and CDR2 is YNNKEL (reference sequence). CDR3 region: CASSQDVGSGADEQFF. As DNA, the CDR3 is TGTGCCAGCAGCCAAGATGTCGGTAGCGGGGCTGATGAGCAGTTCTTC.

The sample holds a few counts of this clonotype. The rearrangement links TRBV7-9 to TRBJ1-5; D is uncertain. V was cut by 1 base and J by 5 bases, with 6 bases left in between. Germline loops: CDR1 SEHNR, CDR2 FQNEAQ (reference sequence). The CDR3 runs to 13 residues. The CDR3 DNA follows: TGTGCCAGCAGCTTAGAATCCGATCAGCCCCAGCATTTT. Amino acid sequence: CASSLESDQPQHF.

This clonotype showed up many times. The chain is built from TRBV12-3 or TRBV12-4 and TRBJ1-2; TRBD1 matches 7 bases. The CDR3 contains 12 residues. Trimming cost V 5 bases and J 5 bases; bases outside gene matches: 2. The CDR3 here is CASSIQGYGYTF. The DNA for the CDR3 is TGTGCCAGCAGTATACAGGGGTATGGCTACACCTTC.

Note on this clonotype: At one of its ends the junction is not consistent with the germline gene, which may arise from a read error. The rearrangement joins TRBV7-2 to TRBJ1-4; the D gene is possibly TRBD1 (5 bases). The V gene's germline CDR1 is SGHTA and CDR2 FQGNSA. The CDR3 contains 13 residues. The CDR3 is CASSSRQGEKPFF. The DNA of the CDR3 is TGTGCCAGCAGCTCCAGGCAGGGCGAAAAACCGTTTTTT.

Concerning this clonotype: Because it lacks the conserved phenylalanine or tryptophan at the end, this CDR3 is likely a read error. This sequence joins TRBV18 and TRBJ2-1; 7 bases line up with TRBD1. The J call is uncertain, as TRBJ2-5 better fits the DNA end. The CDR3 extends over 15 amino acids. Looked up from germline, CDR1 is KGHSH and CDR2 is LQKENI. CDR3 protein: CASSHPRQGQETQYL. In DNA form, the CDR3 reads TGTGCCAGCTCCCACCCGAGACAGGGACAAGAGACCCAGTACCTC.

The chain carries TRBV7-9 and TRBJ1-3, with a possible D match to TRBD1 (5 bases). The germline CDR1 and CDR2 sequences are SEHNR and FQNEAQ (reference sequence). The CDR3 contains 14 residues. V gave up 4 bases and J gave up 3 bases, with 10 bases separating them. CDR3 sequence reads: CASSSTGGGNTIYF. The CDR3, as DNA: TGTGCCAGCAGCTCAACAGGCGGTGGAAACACCATATATTTT.

This clonotype was recorded a few times. The gene calls are TRBV4-1 and TRBJ2-3; D is possibly TRBD2 (5 bases). This CDR3 region has 14 residues. Trimming stripped 0 bases from V and 8 bases from J, with 12 bases between. Germline-derived CDR1 and CDR2 are MGHRA and YSYEKL. Here the CDR3 reads CASSQDYRTGTQYF. CDR3 in DNA: TGCGCCAGCAGCCAAGATTACCGGACTGGTACGCAGTATTTT.

The V gene is TRBV6-4, the J gene TRBJ2-5, with 7 nucleotides matching TRBD1. V lost 6 bases to trimming and J lost 5 bases; unmatched junction nucleotides: 6. Germline values: CDR1 MRHNA, CDR2 SNTAGT. This CDR3 is built from 13 residues. CDR3 sequence: CASRHYRGETQYF. The CDR3 DNA reads TGTGCCAGCAGACACTACAGGGGTGAGACCCAGTACTTC.

This clonotype was counted between two and nine times. This sequence joins TRBV3-1 and TRBJ1-5; D unresolved. The germline CDR1 and CDR2 sequences are LGHDT and YNNKEL (reference sequence). The V end was cut by 0 bases, the J end by 5 bases, with 17 bases between. This CDR3 comprises 17 residues. CDR3 DNA: TGTGCCAGCAGCCAAGATAACCTGTTGGGTATCGATCAGCCCCAGCATTTT. It codes for CASSQDNLLGIDQPQHF.

The table lists this clonotype with a few counts. The chain has TRBV4-2 and TRBJ1-4; a possible D gene is TRBD1 (6 bases). This CDR3 is 16 amino acids long. With 1 base removed from V and 3 bases from J, the gap between germline ends came to 12 bases. Germline loops: CDR1 LGHNA, CDR2 YNFKEQ. The CDR3 bases are TGTGCCAGCAGCCAAGTGGCGGGGACACCTAATGAAAAACTGTTTTTT. This translates into CASSQVAGTPNEKLFF.

The rearrangement joins TRBV27 to TRBJ1-5; D not certain. V was pared by 5 bases and J by 5 bases, with 13 bases between. Germline V CDR1 and CDR2: MNHEY, SMNVEV (reference sequence). The CDR3 has 14 amino acids. CDR3 DNA: TGTGCCAGCAGTCGCCGCCCGGGATATCAGCCCCAGCATTTT. Protein: CASSRRPGYQPQHF.